This is a list of T cell receptor beta chains from one sample in a study of blood T cell repertoires in COVID-19. Sequenced by immunoSEQ multiplex PCR; TCRdb stores in-frame clones only, minus some. The sample shows roughly 160,000 clones, around four fifths of them seen only once. The sample was peripheral blood. These receptors came from a woman aged 80 or over with acute or convalescent COVID-19. Each CDR3 is given with its conserved first and last residue. D genes are given only for firm matches. Rows give clone size only sometimes, using once, few, many, or a class for an expanded clone.

CDR3 DNA	CDR3 protein	D gene	CDR3 length	clone size	V gene	J gene
TGTGCCAGCAGACCGGACAGGGGGTATGGTCAGCCCCAGCATTTT	CASRPDRGYGQPQHF	TRBD1	15	NA	TRBV6-5	TRBJ1-5
TGTGCCTGGAGTCGACTAGGGAACACAGATACGCAGTATTTT	CAWSRLGNTDTQYF	NA	14	NA	TRBV30	TRBJ2-3
TGTGCTAGTGGTTTGGTACAGGGGGCGGTTTCACCCCTCCACTTT	CASGLVQGAVSPLHF	TRBD1	15	few	TRBV12-5	TRBJ1-6
TGTGCCAGCAGATGGGAGGCCGATGCCTATGGCTACACCTTC	CASRWEADAYGYTF	NA	14	NA	TRBV6-5	TRBJ1-2
TGTGCCAGCTACTCAAACGATTGGGCAGGGAACAATCAGCCCCAGCATTTT	CASYSNDWAGNNQPQHF	NA	17	NA	TRBV11-2	TRBJ1-5
TGTGCCAATAATCAAGCCATGAACACTGAAGCTTTCTTT	CANNQAMNTEAFF	NA	13	NA	TRBV2	TRBJ1-1
TGTGCCAGCAGCTCGCCAGGGCTCCAAGAGACCCAGTACTTC	CASSSPGLQETQYF	NA	14	once	TRBV7-3	TRBJ2-5
TGTGCCAGTAGTGCCGACAGGAGACGGGAGCAGTTCTTC	CASSADRRREQFF	NA	13	NA	TRBV19	TRBJ2-1
TGTGCCAGCAGCCAAGGGCGGGACAGGGGATTTCAGTATGGCTACACCTTC	CASSQGRDRGFQYGYTF	TRBD1	17	NA	TRBV4-2	TRBJ1-2
TGTGCCAGCAGCTTAGCGGGACACCGCACAGATACGCAGTATTTT	CASSLAGHRTDTQYF	NA	15	NA	TRBV7-6	TRBJ2-3
TGTGCCACCAGTGCCCAGGGGGCAGTAGATACGCAGTATTTT	CATSAQGAVDTQYF	TRBD1	14	few	TRBV24-1	TRBJ2-3
TGTGCCAGCAGTTACCGACGCGGTGTGGAGGGGCAATTCTCTGGGGCCAACGTCCTGACTTTC	CASSYRRGVEGQFSGANVLTF	NA	21	many	TRBV6-2/TRBV6-3	TRBJ2-6
TGTGCCAGCAGTCCTACAGGGGGCTTTAGCTATGGCTACACCTTC	CASSPTGGFSYGYTF	TRBD1	15	few	TRBV2	TRBJ1-2
TGTGCCAGCATCCGGGACAGGGGATTTGGCGGCTACACCTTC	CASIRDRGFGGYTF	TRBD1	14	NA	TRBV6-5	TRBJ1-2
TGTGCCAGCAGTGACAGGAATCCCACTGAAGCTTTCTTT	CASSDRNPTEAFF	NA	13	NA	TRBV6-2/TRBV6-3	TRBJ1-1
TGTGCCAGCAGCCAAGATATGAGGGTTTCACCCCTCCACTTT	CASSQDMRVSPLHF	NA	14	NA	TRBV3-1/TRBV3-2	TRBJ1-6
TGTGCCACCAGTGACACCGGGACAGGAGTAAATGAGCAGTTCTTC	CATSDTGTGVNEQFF	TRBD1	15	NA	TRBV24-1	TRBJ2-1
TGCAGCGTTGAAACAGGGAGTATGAACACTGAAGCTTTCTTT	CSVETGSMNTEAFF	NA	14	NA	TRBV29-1	TRBJ1-1
TGTGCCAGCAGCTTCCGGACTAGCGGGACCTTTCCGTACTTC	CASSFRTSGTFPYF	TRBD2	14	NA	TRBV11-2	TRBJ2-4
TGTGCCAGCAGCCACCCTCCCGGGACTAGCGGGGGCTTCGGGGAGACCCAGTACTTC	CASSHPPGTSGGFGETQYF	TRBD2	19	NA	TRBV4-2	TRBJ2-5
TGTGCCAGCAGCGCGTCGGTTTATACTTCCTACGAGCAGTACTTC	CASSASVYTSYEQYF	NA	15	few	TRBV5-5	TRBJ2-7
TGTGCCAGCAGCATCCAGGCGGGGGAAAAACTGTTTTTT	CASSIQAGEKLFF	NA	13	NA	TRBV2	TRBJ1-4
TGCGCCAGCGTAAATGACGAGCAGTACTTC	CASVNDEQYF	NA	10	NA	TRBV23-1	TRBJ2-7
TGTGCCAGCTCACCGAAGGGGGCTGGAAACACCATATATTTT	CASSPKGAGNTIYF	NA	14	NA	TRBV18	TRBJ1-3
TGTGCCAGCAGTTACTCAACGACAGGGCGGGCAGATACGCAGTATTTT	CASSYSTTGRADTQYF	TRBD1	16	NA	TRBV6-5	TRBJ2-3
TGCGCCAGCAGCCTGGGGGCGACCAACTCCTACGAGCAGTACTTC	CASSLGATNSYEQYF	NA	15	NA	TRBV4-1	TRBJ2-7
TGTGCCAGCAGCCAAGATGCGGGGGGGCCTTACAATGAGCAGTTCTTC	CASSQDAGGPYNEQFF	TRBD2	16	NA	TRBV3-1/TRBV3-2	TRBJ2-1
TGTGCCAGCCGACTAGCGGGATTCACAGATACGCAGTATTTT	CASRLAGFTDTQYF	TRBD2	14	NA	TRBV6-5	TRBJ2-3
TGCGCCAGCAGCCATCCCACGACGGGGAGTAGGCAGTTCTTC	CASSHPTTGSRQFF	NA	14	NA	TRBV4-1	TRBJ2-1
TGTGCCAGTCAAGCGGGTTCGAGGCAGCCCCAGCATTTT	CASQAGSRQPQHF	NA	13	NA	TRBV19	TRBJ1-5
TGTGCCATCAGTCAGAAAAGGGGATCACAGGGGGATAGCGAGCAGTACTTC	CAISQKRGSQGDSEQYF	TRBD1	17	NA	TRBV10-3	TRBJ2-7
TGTGCCAGCAGCGAGCGGGGGGACAGGTTTAGGGGTGGCTACACCTTC	CASSERGDRFRGGYTF	TRBD1	16	NA	TRBV7-2	TRBJ1-2
TGCGCCAGCAGCCAAGTGGCAGGGGCGGGCACTGAAGCTTTCTTT	CASSQVAGAGTEAFF	NA	15	NA	TRBV4-3	TRBJ1-1
TGTGCCAGCAGCCGGGTGGATGAGCAGTTCTTC	CASSRVDEQFF	NA	11	NA	TRBV6-5	TRBJ2-1
TGCGCCAGCAGTCGGGACAGGGCAGAGACCCAGTACTTC	CASSRDRAETQYF	TRBD1	13	NA	TRBV10-2	TRBJ2-5
TGTGCCAGCAGCTCCGCCAACTTCGGGGAGCTGTTTTTT	CASSSANFGELFF	NA	13	NA	TRBV7-2	TRBJ2-2
TGTGCCAGCAGGAGAACAGGGTACACCGGGGAGCTGTTTTTT	CASRRTGYTGELFF	NA	14	NA	TRBV28	TRBJ2-2